The subject of this entry is one T cell receptor (beta chain). Its binding antigen is unknown. Base qualities are not at hand, and no much larger clone is one base apart. Inclusive of the bounding cysteine and phenylalanine, the CDR3 is 13 residues long. Only the CDR3 region is kept as DNA, spanning 39 bases read in frame from base 1. The CDR1 and CDR2 encoded by the germline V gene (reference sequence) are GTSNPN and SVGIG. Trimming at the junction amounts to 2 bases on V and 4 bases on J, and the germline ends lie 12 bases apart. The data were taken from a study of blood T cells in healthy people across ages (dated by TCRdb to between 2014 and 2016). For context, the study as a whole: In model experiments, template switching captured roughly one uniquely barcoded TCR beta cDNA molecule for every two T cells. The donors were divided into four age groups: young (average about 15 years), middle-aged (approximately 41), aged (about 61) and long-lived (82). Using the same blood draw, the study looked at two additional independent replicas of 1 million unique cDNA reads for two donors, one aged 18 to 30 and the other aged 80 or older. To avoid experimental bias, donors of different ages were distributed randomly across sequencing lanes. Age-related changes in TCR beta repertoire diversity were measured in the study by deep sequencing normalized with unique cDNA molecular identifiers.

The 40 or so donors, aged 6 to 90 years, were systemically healthy Caucasian individuals from Russia. Each donor gave approximately 10 milliliters of peripheral blood, collected into EDTA-treated Vacutainer tubes. PBMCs were isolated by Ficoll-Paque density-gradient centrifugation, with at least 7 million obtained per sample. Trizol reagent was used to extract total RNA from PBMCs, with at least 5 micrograms per sample. Naive CD45RAhigh/CD27high T cell percentages were measured by flow cytometry on a PBMC aliquot from every donor. Libraries came from 5' RACE. The instrument was an Illumina HiSeq 2500. A second roughly 7 to 11 cycle PCR used a sample-barcoded 5' primer and a J-beta primer mix. A unique molecular identifier was introduced onto each TCR beta cDNA molecule by a template-switch 5' adaptor carrying 12 random nucleotides. At least 2.5 million CDR3-containing paired-end reads were obtained from each sample. All of the RNA was converted into first-strand cDNA using the Mint cDNA synthesis kit, with a TRBC-specific oligonucleotide serving as the primer. All cDNA was treated with uracil-DNA glycosylase and then went through a first 18-cycle PCR with the universal primers M1SS and BC2_uni_R. Per the authors' processing: For normalization, 1 million high-quality reads were randomly selected from each sample, with every read carrying a distinct molecular identifier. Instead of being binned into consensus sequences, reads with shared molecular identifiers were discarded. CDR3 identification, clonotype clustering and error correction used MiTCR with a Q25 quality threshold and the strictest error-elimination algorithm. Lower-bound total TCR beta diversity was estimated with a nonparametric unseen species model using Euler transformation. The raw public data were reprocessed by TCRdb itself: fastp quality trimming at Q25, MiXCR clonotype calling, in-frame beta chains only. Duplicate CDR3 protein sequences are folded into a single record with the most common DNA and genes. These V and J calls derive from TCRdb rather than the authors' analysis. The sample has about 1,500,000 distinct CDR3 sequences on record, roughly 30% of them singletons. About 8% of the sample is held by the ten biggest clonotypes.

What the research found in general, with its limitations: Since profiling was done on bulk unsorted PBMCs, naive and antigen-experienced compartments could not be conclusively compared. Compared with the aged group, the long-lived group had more naive CD4+ T cells, fewer expanded clones and increased TCR diversity, suggesting age selection. The percentage of naive T cells measured by flow cytometry correlated strongly with observed TCR beta diversity. Total diversity estimates from one million sequenced T cells were considered lower bounds and underestimates. The CMV infection status of donors was not known, potentially confounding age-related changes in expanded clonotypes. As age increased, observed TCR beta diversity per million T cells dropped in a roughly linear way, and a significant reduction was already evident by age around 41.

The sequence came from a woman aged 25 to 45 in good health. The chain joins TRBV30 to TRBJ2-7; the D gene is perhaps TRBD1, from 6 matching bases. Material for sequencing was blood. The encoded CDR3 is CAWSIYRVYEQYF. The nucleotide sequence is TGTGCCTGGAGTATATACAGGGTTTACGAGCAGTACTTC. Beyond the CDR3, the reference TRBV30 and TRBJ2-7 genes provide the residues; the full variable domain reads: SQTIHQWPATLVQPVGSPLSLECTVEGTSNPNLYWYRQAAGRGLQLLFYSVGIGQISSEVPQNLSASRPQDRQFILSSKKLLLSDSGFYLCAWSIYRVYEQYFGPGTRLTVT.